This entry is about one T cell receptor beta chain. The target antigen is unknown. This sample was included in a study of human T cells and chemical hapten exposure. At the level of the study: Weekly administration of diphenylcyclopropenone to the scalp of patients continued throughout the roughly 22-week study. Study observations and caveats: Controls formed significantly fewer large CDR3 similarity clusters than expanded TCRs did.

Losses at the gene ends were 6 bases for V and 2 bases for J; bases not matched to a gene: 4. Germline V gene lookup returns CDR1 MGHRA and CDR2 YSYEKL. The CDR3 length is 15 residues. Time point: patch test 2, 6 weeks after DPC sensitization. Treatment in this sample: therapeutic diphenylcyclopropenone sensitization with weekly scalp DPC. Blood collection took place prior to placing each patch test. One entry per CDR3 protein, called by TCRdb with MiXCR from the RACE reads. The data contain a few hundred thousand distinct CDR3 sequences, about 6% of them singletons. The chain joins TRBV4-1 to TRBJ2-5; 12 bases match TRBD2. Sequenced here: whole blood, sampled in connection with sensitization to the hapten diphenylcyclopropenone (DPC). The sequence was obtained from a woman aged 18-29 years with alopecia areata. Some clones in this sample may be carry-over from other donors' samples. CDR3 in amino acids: CASRGGLAGQETQYF. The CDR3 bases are TGCGCCAGCAGAGGAGGACTAGCGGGACAAGAGACCCAGTACTTC.